The 5 T cell receptor beta chains in this list originate from one sample, sequenced in a study of shared clonotypes between healthy human individuals. Assay: immunoSEQ multiplex PCR; the TCRdb copy retains only in-frame clones and omits some. The data show over 2 million clones, 80% to 95% seen once. The sequenced sample was naive CD4+ T cells from PBMCs. Subset of the sample: CD45RA+ positively selected. All receptors derive from a man younger than 35 in good health. Some clones in this sample may be carry-over from other donors' samples.

This sequence joins TRBV7-2 and TRBJ1-2; possibly TRBD1 for D (6 bases). CDR1 is SGHTA and CDR2 is FQGNSA in the germline V gene. The CDR3 covers 16 residues. Trimming removed 3 bases at V and 5 bases at J, with 19 bases between. CDR3 nucleotide sequence: TGTGCCAGCAGCTTGCCGGGACAAGGGGCCGCTTATGGCTACACCTTC. It yields the protein CASSLPGQGAAYGYTF.

CDR3 DNA sequence: TGTGCCAGCAGTTTAGGGACAGCCGGCACCGAAGCTTTCTTT. Translated: CASSLGTAGTEAFF. This chain connects TRBV27 to TRBJ1-1, with 7 bases identical to TRBD1. Germline CDR1 reads MNHEY; CDR2 reads SMNVEV (reference sequence). The J segment lost 8 bases and the V segment lost 2 bases, leaving 8 bases of the junction unmatched. This CDR3 region has 14 residues.

This clone showed up just a few times. The chain is built from TRBV30 and TRBJ1-5; tentative D call: TRBD1 (6 bases). The V gene's germline CDR1 is GTSNPN and CDR2 SVGIG (reference sequence). This CDR3 comprises 15 residues. Trimming shortened V by 1 base and J by 5 bases, and 15 bases separated the two germline ends. CDR3 protein: CAWSGRNRDHQPQHF. As DNA, the CDR3 is TGTGCCTGGAGTGGACGGAACAGGGACCATCAGCCCCAGCATTTT.

V gene TRBV18 combines with J gene TRBJ2-2; D gene uncertain. Trimming removed 2 bases from V and 4 bases from J, with 17 bases in between. CDR3 length: 17 residues. The V gene's germline CDR1 is KGHSH and CDR2 LQKENI. The DNA of the CDR3 is TGTGCCAGCTCACCATTGATCCCCCGGTTGGCCACCGGGGAGCTGTTTTTT. Protein sequence: CASSPLIPRLATGELFF.

In this sample, this clone turned up once. The gene calls are TRBV9 and TRBJ2-3; possible D gene TRBD1, 5 bases. Trimming removed 4 bases from V and 6 bases from J, with 18 bases in between. Germline V gene data show CDR1 as SGDLS and CDR2 as YYNGEE. The CDR3 is 15 residues long. The CDR3 loop reads CASSLGASPRDTQYF. The CDR3 DNA is TGTGCCAGCAGCCTAGGGGCATCTCCGCGGGATACGCAGTATTTT.